What follows are 32 T cell receptor beta chains derived from one specimen sequenced in a study of T-cell memory formation after mild COVID-19. TCRdb passed the 5' RACE reads through MiXCR, listing each CDR3 protein once. The data show approximately 150,000 distinct CDR3 sequences, with 6% to 6.5% seen just once and 2% to 2.5% held by the top ten. The sequenced material came from PBMCs or a T cell subset sorted from them (not recorded which). The receptors were gathered from an adult woman who had mild COVID-19 (a few samples of this study predate the infection). Cell type and time point are not known.

This clonotype has a handful of counts. V and J are TRBV18 and TRBJ2-3; 10 nucleotides align to TRBD2. CDR1 KGHSH and CDR2 LQKENI come from the germline V gene. J was trimmed by 0 bases and V by 4 bases; bases with no gene match: 1. The CDR3 has 15 residues. CDR3 coding DNA: TGTGCCAGCTCACGGACTAGCGGCAGCACAGATACGCAGTATTTT. As protein: CASSRTSGSTDTQYF.

This chain uses TRBV5-6 with TRBJ1-2; possibly TRBD1 for D (6 bases). Germline loops: CDR1 SGHDT, CDR2 YYEEEE. The CDR3 runs to 15 residues. The V gene lost 0 bases and the J gene lost 4 bases, with 13 bases spanning the gap. The CDR3 DNA is TGTGCCAGCAGCTTGGCCGGCAGGGGAGGCTATGGCTACACCTTC. As protein: CASSLAGRGGYGYTF.

This chain connects TRBV5-1 to TRBJ2-7, with D unresolved. CDR1 SGHRS and CDR2 YFSETQ come from the germline V gene. The CDR3 loop spans 14 amino acids. Trimming shortened V by 3 bases and J by 3 bases, and 13 bases separated the two germline ends. CDR3 amino acids: CASSSGNGIYEQYF. In DNA form, the CDR3 reads TGCGCCAGCAGCTCCGGTAACGGAATCTACGAGCAGTACTTC.

This clonotype was seen more than once but under ten times. V and J are TRBV28 and TRBJ2-5; 7 bases align to TRBD2. From germline, CDR1 is MDHEN and CDR2 SYDVKM. The trim removed 3 bases at V and 9 bases at J, leaving 10 bases unmatched. This CDR3 is built from 14 residues. The CDR3 is CASSFISGRASQYF. The CDR3 DNA is TGTGCCAGCAGTTTTATCTCAGGGAGGGCGTCCCAGTACTTC.

Many counts were recorded for this clonotype. The rearrangement uses TRBV12-3 or TRBV12-4 and TRBJ2-1; D may be TRBD2 (5 bases). This CDR3 comprises 16 residues. Trimming stripped 6 bases from V and 0 bases from J, with 15 bases between. CDR3 loop: CASSPRGQSSYNEQFF. Here the CDR3 DNA reads TGTGCCAGCAGCCCTCGAGGGCAGAGCTCCTACAATGAGCAGTTCTTC.

V usage is TRBV5-1 and J usage is TRBJ2-7, with 11 bases matching TRBD1. Trimming at V came to 5 bases and at J to 5 bases, leaving 3 bases not matched to a gene. The CDR3 loop spans 13 amino acids. Germline loops: CDR1 SGHRS, CDR2 YFSETQ. CDR3 nucleotide sequence: TGCGCCAGCAGGGGACAGGGGGTCCACGAGCAGTACTTC. It translates to CASRGQGVHEQYF.

This clonotype was seen ten or more times. V and J are TRBV5-1 and TRBJ2-7, with TRBD1 identical over 8 bases. The CDR3 runs 14 residues. Germline values: CDR1 SGHRS, CDR2 YFSETQ. V was pared by 4 bases and J by 3 bases, with 6 bases of the junction left unmatched. CDR3: CASSQRTGNYEQYF. The CDR3, as DNA: TGCGCCAGCAGCCAGAGGACAGGGAACTACGAGCAGTACTTC.

Ten or more counts support this clonotype. V is TRBV20-1 and J is TRBJ2-1, with 16 bases that match TRBD2. The germline gives CDR1 DFQATT, CDR2 SNEGSKA (reference sequence). This CDR3 has 13 amino acids. After removal of 6 bases from V and 15 bases from J, the junction contained 8 bases not matched to a gene. CDR3: CSAPGLAGGPRFF. DNA of the CDR3: TGCAGTGCCCCGGGACTAGCGGGGGGGCCGAGGTTCTTC.

This clonotype was counted at least ten times. The gene calls are TRBV7-3 and TRBJ2-1; 7 bases are shared with TRBD2. The CDR3 extends over 16 amino acids. V lost 8 bases, J lost 3 bases, and 13 bases stayed unmatched. The germline V gene has CDR1 SGHTA and CDR2 FQGTGA. The CDR3 spells CASVKTGGAGYNEQFF. The CDR3 DNA reads TGTGCCAGCGTTAAAACGGGGGGAGCAGGCTACAATGAGCAGTTCTTC.

This clonotype has only a few counts. Because the CDR3's place on the DNA is in doubt, the DNA is left out and the CDR3 is given as listed by TCRdb. This chain connects TRBV4-2 to TRBJ1-1; the D segment call TRBD1 is taken from the table without a DNA check. Germline CDR1 is LGHNA and CDR2 is YNFKEQ. Including both end residues, the CDR3 is 14 amino acids long. CDR3 region: CASSQDVGTGITFF.

This clonotype appeared many times. The chain combines TRBV4-3 with TRBJ2-1; tentative D call: TRBD2 (7 bases). Germline CDR1 reads LGHNA; CDR2 reads YSLEER. Trimming removed 1 base from V and 5 bases from J, with 18 bases in between. CDR3 length equals 17 residues. The CDR3 nucleotides read TGCGCCAGCAGCCAAGCGGTCCTTTCGGGGGGCCACAATGAGCAGTTCTTC. Translating it yields CASSQAVLSGGHNEQFF.

V usage is TRBV10-3 and J usage is TRBJ2-7; D might be TRBD2 (5 bases). CDR3 length: 11 amino acids. Germline-derived CDR1 and CDR2 are ENHRY and SYGVKD. V was clipped by 6 bases and J by 7 bases, with 10 bases between them. The CDR3 nucleotides are TGTGCCATCAGCGACTATCCTGAGCAGTACTTC. This sequence encodes CAISDYPEQYF.

The V gene is TRBV12-3 or TRBV12-4, the J gene TRBJ1-6; tentative D call: TRBD1 (5 bases). This CDR3 is 14 amino acids long. The V end was cut by 6 bases, the J end by 5 bases, with 11 bases between. CDR3: CASSQGQDNSPLHF. CDR3 nucleotides: TGTGCCAGCAGCCAAGGACAAGATAATTCACCCCTCCACTTT.

In this sample, this clonotype turned up a few times. The gene calls are TRBV7-9 and TRBJ2-7; D unclear. Germline values: CDR1 SEHNR, CDR2 FQNEAQ (reference sequence). Trimming stripped 2 bases from V and 6 bases from J, with 11 bases between. The CDR3 runs 13 residues. Written as DNA, the CDR3 is TGTGCCAGCAGCTTACCCCCCTTGGGCGAGCAGTACTTC. Protein sequence: CASSLPPLGEQYF.

This clonotype has just a few counts. The chain recombines TRBV5-5 with TRBJ1-1; D gene ambiguous. CDR3 length: 14 amino acids. Trimming left V 0 bases short and J 1 base short, with 7 bases between. Germline lookup yields CDR1 SGHKS and CDR2 YYEKEE (reference sequence). The CDR3 spells CASSLGPKNTEAFF. In DNA, the CDR3 is TGTGCCAGCAGCTTGGGACCAAAGAACACTGAAGCTTTCTTT.

J is TRBJ2-5 and V is TRBV5-5; D is possibly TRBD1 (5 bases). Trimming stripped 4 bases from V and 5 bases from J, with 15 bases between. This CDR3 is 14 amino acids long. Germline V gene lookup returns CDR1 SGHKS and CDR2 YYEKEE (reference sequence). CDR3 nucleotide sequence: TGTGCCAGCAGCGTGCCTCAGGGTGGTGAGACCCAGTACTTC. Its translation: CASSVPQGGETQYF.

There are many counts of this clonotype. The chain uses TRBV20-1 and TRBJ1-1; TRBD1 might be the D (5 bases). Germline values: CDR1 DFQATT, CDR2 SNEGSKA (reference sequence). The CDR3 covers 12 residues. V dropped 6 bases and J dropped 5 bases, with 13 bases sitting between them. The CDR3 DNA follows: TGCAGTGCGGCCCAGGGAGGAACTGAAGCTTTCTTT. It translates to CSAAQGGTEAFF.

Many counts were recorded for this clonotype. As DNA, the CDR3 is TGCGCCAGCAGCTTGAGTCTTGGCGGGAAAACAGATACGCAGTATTTT. The encoded protein is CASSLSLGGKTDTQYF. V gene TRBV5-1 combines with J gene TRBJ2-3; a possible D gene is TRBD2 (6 bases). From germline, CDR1 is SGHRS and CDR2 YFSETQ. The CDR3 is 16 amino acids. V lost 1 base, J lost 3 bases, and 15 bases lay in between.

In this sample, this clonotype turned up many times. This sequence joins TRBV7-2 and TRBJ2-3; 12 nucleotides match TRBD2. The junction had 6 bases not matched to a gene; V was cut back by 5 bases and J by 6 bases. The germline gives CDR1 SGHTA, CDR2 FQGNSA. The CDR3 covers 15 residues. The CDR3 DNA reads TGTGCCAGCAGCCCCCCTCTAGCGGGGGGGGATACGCAGTATTTT. Amino acids: CASSPPLAGGDTQYF.

The rearrangement uses TRBV12-3 or TRBV12-4 and TRBJ1-4, with D perhaps TRBD1 (5 bases). This CDR3 is 15 amino acids long. V was clipped by 6 bases and J by 5 bases, with 16 bases between them. The CDR3 DNA follows: TGTGCCAGCAGGGGGGACGCCCAGTCAAATGAAAAACTGTTTTTT. It codes for CASRGDAQSNEKLFF.

This clonotype was counted only a few times. The chain uses TRBV24-1 and TRBJ2-3; possibly TRBD1 for D (5 bases). CDR3 length: 13 amino acids. Germline V gene data show CDR1 as KGHDR and CDR2 as SFDVKD. Trimming shortened V by 4 bases and J by 5 bases, and 9 bases separated the two germline ends. CDR3 amino acids: CATSDRVVDTQYF. CDR3 coding DNA: TGTGCCACCAGTGACAGGGTAGTAGATACGCAGTATTTT.

In its sample, this clonotype was seen many times. Its ends do not fully match the called genes, so a read error is possible. The chain couples TRBV20-1 to TRBJ2-1, with D unclear. Germline assignment: CDR1 DFQATT and CDR2 SNEGSKA (reference sequence). The CDR3 spans 13 residues. The CDR3 bases are TGCAGTGTTAGAGGAGACCAACGAATCCCGCAGTTCTTC. It translates to CSVRGDQRIPQFF.

In DNA form, the CDR3 reads TGTGCCAGCAACCCGTCATCTTTCCAGAACACTGAAGCTTTCTTT. Translated, it gives CASNPSSFQNTEAFF. V usage is TRBV6-6 and J usage is TRBJ1-1; D ambiguous. The CDR3 contains 15 residues. CDR1 and CDR2 from the germline V gene are MNHNY and SVGAGI (reference sequence). V was shortened by 7 bases and J by 1 base, with 16 bases between the two germline ends.

The CDR3 nucleotides read TGCGCCAGCAGCCCCGAGGGGGCGACAGGTAGTTACTCCTACGAGCAGTACTTC. Its translation is CASSPEGATGSYSYEQYF. The chain is built from TRBV5-1 and TRBJ2-7; 7 bases map to TRBD1. V lost 4 bases and J lost 0; bases outside the gene matches: 16. The CDR3 is 18 residues long. Germline loops: CDR1 SGHRS, CDR2 YFSETQ.

This clonotype has ten or more counts. The J gene is TRBJ2-1, the V gene TRBV12-3 or TRBV12-4; 9 positions agree with TRBD2. V lost 5 bases, J lost 7 bases, and 21 bases stayed unmatched. The CDR3 is made up of 19 amino acids. The CDR3 region is CASSQTGWRKGTSNNEQFF. The CDR3 DNA reads TGTGCCAGCAGTCAGACTGGTTGGAGGAAAGGGACTAGCAATAATGAGCAGTTCTTC.

This clonotype came up a few times. The junction departs from the called germline gene at one end, perhaps through a read error. V gene TRBV28 combines with J gene TRBJ2-4, with 7 bases lining up with TRBD2. The CDR3 has 12 residues. The germline V gene has CDR1 MDHEN and CDR2 SYDVKM. The CDR3 here is CASSLGSGKGAF. CDR3 in DNA: TGTGCCAGCAGTTTAGGAAGCGGGAAGGGTGCCTTC.

This clonotype has ten or more counts. The chain has TRBV20-1 and TRBJ1-1; no clear D gene. The CDR3 covers 14 residues. Germline assignment: CDR1 DFQATT and CDR2 SNEGSKA (reference sequence). V gave up 3 bases and J gave up 4 bases, with 15 bases separating them. The CDR3 protein is CSASRKVGITEAFF. The CDR3 DNA is TGCAGTGCTAGTAGGAAAGTGGGGATCACTGAAGCTTTCTTT.

The chain employs TRBV20-1 and TRBJ2-1; TRBD1 is a possible D gene (7 bases). The CDR3 consists of 17 residues. Germline CDR1 is DFQATT and CDR2 is SNEGSKA (reference sequence). Trimming shortened V by 1 base and J by 11 bases, and 27 bases separated the two germline ends. The CDR3 DNA is TGCAGTGCTAGAGGGACCTCGGAGGGGGCCCTGCGACCGAAGCAGTTCTTC. Its translation: CSARGTSEGALRPKQFF.

In this sample, this clonotype turned up many times. This rearrangement joins TRBV5-1 to TRBJ2-3; maybe TRBD1 (6 bases). V lost 2 bases to trimming and J lost 2 bases, with 12 bases between them. The CDR3 extends over 15 amino acids. CDR1 SGHRS and CDR2 YFSETQ come from the germline V gene. The CDR3 here is CASSFQGMVTDTQYF. CDR3 DNA sequence: TGCGCCAGCAGCTTTCAGGGGATGGTCACAGATACGCAGTATTTT.

In its sample, this clonotype was seen many times. The J gene is TRBJ1-1, the V gene TRBV4-3; 7 nucleotides agree with TRBD1. CDR1 and CDR2 (germline): LGHNA, YSLEER. The ends lost 3 bases at V and 7 bases at J; junction bases unmatched: 11. This CDR3 spans 15 amino acids. CDR3 loop: CASSHRGTAKNEAFF. In DNA, the CDR3 is TGCGCCAGCAGCCATCGCGGGACAGCTAAAAATGAAGCTTTCTTT.

The gene calls are TRBV7-9 and TRBJ2-2; 10 bases are a match to TRBD2. Losses at the gene ends were 5 bases for V and 7 bases for J; bases not matched to a gene: 7. Germline V gene data show CDR1 as SEHNR and CDR2 as FQNEAQ (reference sequence). The CDR3 runs 15 residues. The CDR3 nucleotides read TGTGCCAGCAGCCTGCTAGCGGGAGCCAACGGGGAGCTGTTTTTT. The encoded protein is CASSLLAGANGELFF.

At least ten counts were recorded for this clonotype. V and J are TRBV3-1 and TRBJ2-5; 13 nucleotides align to TRBD2. Germline V gives CDR1 LGHDT, CDR2 YNNKEL (reference sequence). This CDR3 is built from 17 residues. Trimming took 0 bases from V and 3 from J; bases not matched to a gene: 4. In nucleotides, the CDR3 is TGTGCCAGCAGCCAAGAGCGACTAGCGGGAGGAAAAGAGACCCAGTACTTC. Translating gives CASSQERLAGGKETQYF.